These 21 T cell receptor beta chains came from one sample sequenced in a study of graft-versus-host responses after intestinal transplantation. Sequencing was performed with immunoSEQ multiplex PCR; in TCRdb, only in-frame clones are kept and a portion is missing. The sample holds approximately 90,000 clones, about 90% seen once. Their antigens remain unidentified. Sample: unstimulated CD8+ T cells sorted from spleen or lymph node cells, taken before transplant. All receptors derive from a human donor who was the organ donor for an intestinal transplant.

The chain carries TRBV6-5 and TRBJ1-2; 10 bases map to TRBD1. Trimming cost V 6 bases and J 3 bases; bases outside gene matches: 4. The CDR3 runs 14 residues. The germline V gene has CDR1 MNHEY and CDR2 SVGAGI. CDR3 region: CASRGQGLDYGYTF. CDR3 coding DNA: TGTGCCAGCAGGGGACAGGGGCTGGACTATGGCTACACCTTC.

The J gene is TRBJ1-6, the V gene TRBV19, with a possible D match to TRBD1 (6 bases). The CDR3 sequence is 14 residues long. V lost 2 bases, J lost 9 bases, and 11 bases lay in between. Germline loops: CDR1 LNHDA, CDR2 SQIVND (reference sequence). The CDR3 DNA is TGTGCCAGTAGTATATCTCAGGGGTCTTCACCCCTCCACTTT. This codes for CASSISQGSSPLHF.

DNA of the CDR3: TGCGCCAGCAGCCAAGACCACGGGGGGGGCGGGGATGAGCAGTTCTTC. It codes for CASSQDHGGGGDEQFF. J is TRBJ2-1 and V is TRBV4-3; TRBD2 matches at 8 bases. CDR3 length: 16 amino acids. V was clipped by 0 bases and J by 8 bases; unmatched bases: 9. The V gene's germline CDR1 is LGHNA and CDR2 YSLEER.

The V call is TRBV28, the J call TRBJ2-3, with TRBD2 identical over 11 bases. This CDR3 is 16 amino acids long. Trimming cost V 6 bases and J 2 bases; bases outside gene matches: 7. The germline gives CDR1 MDHEN, CDR2 SYDVKM. CDR3 in amino acids: CASSASGGPLTDTQYF. Here the CDR3 DNA reads TGTGCCAGCAGCGCTAGCGGGGGGCCCCTCACAGATACGCAGTATTTT.

J is TRBJ2-1 and V is TRBV9; D may be TRBD2 (7 bases). Trimming shortened V by 3 bases and J by 8 bases, and 24 bases separated the two germline ends. The germline gives CDR1 SGDLS, CDR2 YYNGEE. The CDR3 sequence is 17 residues long. In DNA, the CDR3 is TGTGCCAGCAGCGATGCTCTGAGGGGGGGGGCCGGTGATGAGCAGTTCTTC. The encoded protein is CASSDALRGGAGDEQFF.

The V call is TRBV5-4, the J call TRBJ2-4; tentative D call: TRBD1 (5 bases). V lost 9 bases and J lost 6, with 16 bases in between. The V gene's germline CDR1 is SGHNT and CDR2 YYREEE (reference sequence). The CDR3 length is 13 residues. CDR3 sequence: CATLGPEANIQYF. Here the CDR3 DNA reads TGTGCCACCCTGGGGCCCGAGGCAAACATTCAGTACTTC.

V and J are TRBV27 and TRBJ2-2, with D possibly being TRBD1 (6 bases). There are 15 residues in the CDR3. Germline CDR1 is MNHEY and CDR2 is SMNVEV (reference sequence). Trimming took 9 bases from V and 0 from J, leaving 14 bases between them. The chain's CDR3 is CASSYQGSNTGELFF. The CDR3 DNA follows: TGTGCCAGTTCCTATCAGGGGTCGAACACCGGGGAGCTGTTTTTT.

The chain links TRBV27 to TRBJ2-1; 7 nucleotides align to TRBD1. V trimming: 8 bases; J trimming: 6 bases; junction bases outside the gene matches: 1. CDR3 length: 11 residues. The germline CDR1 and CDR2 sequences are MNHEY and SMNVEV (reference sequence). The CDR3 bases are TGTGCCAGCGGACAGGTCAATGAGCAGTTCTTC. Translating it yields CASGQVNEQFF.

V usage is TRBV7-9 and J usage is TRBJ2-7; 7 nucleotides align to TRBD2. The germline V gene encodes CDR1 SEHNR and CDR2 FQNEAQ (reference sequence). CDR3 size: 14 residues. With 4 bases clipped from V and 2 bases from J, the junction kept 5 bases outside the gene matches. The CDR3 loop reads CASSSRDYPYEQYF. In nucleotides, the CDR3 is TGTGCCAGCAGCTCCCGGGACTATCCCTACGAGCAGTACTTC.

The chain links TRBV6-1 to TRBJ2-5; possibly TRBD1 for D (5 bases). Between the trimmed V and J ends, which lost 3 bases and 2 bases, there was a span of 19 bases. This CDR3 spans 17 amino acids. CDR1 is MNHNS, CDR2 SASEGT, per germline. DNA of the CDR3: TGTGCCAGCAGTGACGAGACAGAACCCCTTTTTCAAGAGACCCAGTACTTC. It codes for CASSDETEPLFQETQYF.

Comment on this clone: Other DNA sequences within the sample encode an identical CDR3. The chain combines TRBV7-3 with TRBJ2-1; 11 bases agree with TRBD2. Germline assignment: CDR1 SGHTA and CDR2 FQGTGA. J gave up 2 bases and V 5 bases, and 2 bases lay outside the gene matches. The CDR3 has 15 amino acids. The CDR3 region is CASSLLAGAYNEQFF. CDR3 in DNA: TGTGCCAGCAGCCTACTAGCGGGAGCCTACAATGAGCAGTTCTTC.

This chain links TRBV7-2 with TRBJ2-1; no clear D gene. Deletions cut 4 bases from V and 0 bases from J, with 10 bases between. The CDR3 loop spans 15 amino acids. Per germline, CDR1 SGHTA and CDR2 FQGNSA. The CDR3 DNA sequence: TGTGCCAGCAGCTGGCGAAGGAGCTCCTACAATGAGCAGTTCTTC. Translation: CASSWRRSSYNEQFF.

The chain is built from TRBV13 and TRBJ2-7; perhaps TRBD1 as D (5 bases). The CDR3 consists of 14 residues. Germline V gene data show CDR1 as PRHDT and CDR2 as FYEKMQ (reference sequence). V was clipped by 5 bases and J by 8 bases, with 19 bases between them. The CDR3 coding sequence is TGTGCCAGCAGCCGAGAGGTCCAGGGAATCAAGCAGTACTTC. Its protein is CASSREVQGIKQYF.

V is TRBV5-6 and J is TRBJ1-6; the D is unclear. CDR1 SGHDT and CDR2 YYEEEE come from the germline V gene. V was shortened by 4 bases and J by 10 bases, with 15 bases between the two germline ends. The CDR3 has 14 amino acids. The CDR3 protein is CASSEYEVVSPLHF. The CDR3, as DNA: TGTGCCAGCAGCGAGTATGAGGTTGTCTCACCCCTCCACTTT.

The chain joins TRBV2 to TRBJ2-5, with a weak D call TRBD2 (7 bases). The CDR3 consists of 12 residues. The V gene's germline CDR1 is SNHLY and CDR2 FYNNEI. The germline V and J ends were trimmed by 8 bases and 5 bases, with 12 bases remaining between them. The CDR3 nucleotides are TGTGCCAGCGAGGGGGGGAGGGAGACCCAGTACTTC. Protein: CASEGGRETQYF.

The V gene is TRBV2, the J gene TRBJ1-1; D might be TRBD1 (5 bases). Trimming shortened V by 7 bases and J by 4 bases, and 19 bases separated the two germline ends. There are 15 residues in the CDR3. Germline CDR1 SNHLY, CDR2 FYNNEI. CDR3 coding DNA: TGTGCCAGCACTCCCCGTATGGGGCGTCCCACTGAAGCTTTCTTT. Translating gives CASTPRMGRPTEAFF.

This clone was counted once. V usage is TRBV7-9 and J usage is TRBJ2-7; weak D call: TRBD2 (5 bases). This CDR3 comprises 15 residues. The germline V and J ends were trimmed by 5 bases and 3 bases, with 17 bases remaining between them. Germline CDR1 SEHNR, CDR2 FQNEAQ (reference sequence). CDR3 nucleotides: TGTGCCAGCAGCAACCGAGGGAGATCCGGCTACGAGCAGTACTTC. Residues: CASSNRGRSGYEQYF.

The chain combines TRBV9 with TRBJ2-2, with TRBD1 matching over 7 bases. The CDR3 totals 15 residues. Germline-derived CDR1 and CDR2 are SGDLS and YYNGEE. J was trimmed by 5 bases and V by 2 bases; bases with no gene match: 6. The CDR3 DNA follows: TGTGCCAGCAGCGTCGAGGGGGCCTCAACCGGGGAGCTGTTTTTT. Its translation is CASSVEGASTGELFF.

The V and J genes are TRBV7-8 and TRBJ1-2; TRBD1 matches 9 bases. From germline, CDR1 is SGHVS and CDR2 FQNEAQ. This CDR3 has 16 amino acids. The trim removed 2 bases at V and 4 bases at J, leaving 8 bases unmatched. CDR3 DNA sequence: TGTGCCAGCAGCTTAAACCGGGACAGGGAATTCTATGGCTACACCTTC. Protein product: CASSLNRDREFYGYTF.

V gene TRBV9 combines with J gene TRBJ2-7; 8 bases are shared with TRBD2. Germline V gives CDR1 SGDLS, CDR2 YYNGEE. The CDR3 is made up of 16 amino acids. Germline trimming cut 1 base from V and 0 bases from J; bases unmatched to any gene: 6. CDR3 sequence (DNA): TGTGCCAGCAGCGTATTCGGCGGGGGGAGCTCCTACGAGCAGTACTTC. Protein: CASSVFGGGSSYEQYF.

The V call is TRBV14, the J call TRBJ2-7, with 8 bases fitting TRBD2. The CDR3 is made up of 16 amino acids. V was clipped by 1 base and J by 2 bases; unmatched bases: 7. The germline V gene encodes CDR1 SGHDN and CDR2 FVKESK. The CDR3 DNA is TGTGCCAGCAGCCAAGGATTCCCCGGGGGGGCCTACGAGCAGTACTTC. Its translation is CASSQGFPGGAYEQYF.